These 30 T cell receptor beta chains originate from one sample sequenced in a study of T cell repertoires in cytomegalovirus infection. Their specific antigens are unknown. TCRdb fed the reads into MiXCR, producing one record per CDR3 protein. The data show approximately 300,000 distinct CDR3 sequences, 20% to 25% seen once. The specimen was cultured PBMCs, collected from culture after CMV antigen stimulation. These receptors all stem from a human donor in good health (CMV status not recorded). Some clones in this sample may be carry-over from other donors' samples.

This chain uses TRBV5-6 with TRBJ2-7, with D unresolved. Germline-derived CDR1 and CDR2 are SGHDT and YYEEEE. The CDR3 consists of 11 residues. Trimming stripped 0 bases from V and 7 bases from J, with 5 bases between. The CDR3 nucleotides are TGTGCCAGCAGCTTGGATGTGGAGCAGTACTTC. This encodes CASSLDVEQYF. Combining the CDR3 with reference TRBV5-6 and TRBJ2-7 gives the whole variable domain DAGVTQSPTHLIKTRGQQVTLRCSPKSGHDTVSWYQQALGQGPQFIFQYYEEEERQRGNFPDRFSGHQFPNYSSELNVNALLLGDSALYLCASSLDVEQYFGPGTRLTVT.

This clonotype was seen a handful of times. The J gene is TRBJ1-6, the V gene TRBV7-2; possibly TRBD1 for D (5 bases). The CDR3 is 14 amino acids. CDR1 is SGHTA and CDR2 is FQGNSA in the germline V gene. V lost 7 bases to trimming and J lost 7 bases, with 14 bases between them. CDR3 residues: CASKWVRENSPLHF. The CDR3 coding sequence is TGTGCCAGCAAATGGGTCAGGGAGAATTCACCCCTCCACTTT.

The V gene is TRBV6-5, the J gene TRBJ1-2; 8 bases match TRBD1. The CDR3 loop spans 14 amino acids. V lost 5 bases to trimming and J lost 4 bases; unmatched junction nucleotides: 6. The V gene's germline CDR1 is MNHEY and CDR2 SVGAGI. The CDR3: CASSQQGVGYGYTF. The CDR3 coding sequence is TGTGCCAGCAGTCAACAGGGGGTCGGCTATGGCTACACCTTC.

This chain connects TRBV7-3 to TRBJ1-2; 7 nucleotides match TRBD1. Trimming at V came to 11 bases and at J to 5 bases, leaving 11 bases not matched to a gene. The CDR3 contains 13 residues. Per the germline V gene, CDR1 is SGHTA and CDR2 is FQGTGA. This chain's CDR3 is CAQGEGAIYGYTF. The DNA of the CDR3 is TGTGCCCAGGGGGAGGGGGCGATTTATGGCTACACCTTC.

This clonotype was counted many times. This chain joins TRBV4-1 and TRBJ1-5; D is uncertain. The germline CDR1 and CDR2 sequences are MGHRA and YSYEKL. V was clipped by 0 bases and J by 7 bases, with 13 bases between them. The CDR3 consists of 15 residues. CDR3 loop: CASSQDWRERQPQHF. CDR3 DNA: TGCGCCAGCAGCCAAGATTGGAGGGAGAGGCAGCCCCAGCATTTT.

This clonotype was seen only a few times. This rearrangement joins TRBV6-2 or TRBV6-3 to TRBJ2-7; unclear D gene. The CDR3 contains 16 residues. V was trimmed by 6 bases and J by 7 bases, leaving 25 bases between them. Per germline, CDR1 MNHEY and CDR2 SVGEGT. The CDR3 loop reads CASSARTAARMREQYF. The CDR3 DNA is TGTGCCAGCAGCGCCCGCACGGCGGCCCGCATGAGGGAGCAGTACTTC.

In its sample, this clonotype was seen many times. The V gene is TRBV6-5, the J gene TRBJ1-5; D is perhaps TRBD1 (5 bases). V lost 2 bases and J 6 bases, leaving 11 bases between the germline ends. Looked up from germline, CDR1 is MNHEY and CDR2 is SVGAGI. This CDR3 is built from 14 residues. CDR3 DNA: TGTGCCAGCAGTTACGGGCAGGGAACTCAGCCCCAGCATTTT. Translated: CASSYGQGTQPQHF.

This clonotype was observed once. One base away lies a much larger clone, so this may be a sequencing read error. Because the CDR3 is missing its conserved closing phenylalanine or tryptophan, this is likely a read error. This chain connects TRBV7-2 to TRBJ2-1, with D perhaps TRBD1 or TRBD2 (5 bases each). Looked up from germline, CDR1 is SGHTA and CDR2 is FQGNSA. Trimming stripped 6 bases from V and 4 bases from J, with 10 bases between. The CDR3 length is 13 residues. DNA of the CDR3: TGTGCCAGCAGACTGGGACGTTACAATGAGCAGTTCTCC. The encoded protein is CASRLGRYNEQFS.

V and J are TRBV2 and TRBJ1-2; D possibly corresponds to TRBD1 (5 bases). V was clipped by 10 bases and J by 2 bases, with 17 bases between them. Germline CDR1 and CDR2: SNHLY and FYNNEI. The CDR3 is made up of 14 amino acids. The CDR3 protein is CANRTNGRNYGYTF. Here the CDR3 DNA reads TGTGCCAACCGGACAAACGGACGGAACTATGGCTACACCTTC.

This clonotype was seen a few times. Here the CDR3 DNA reads TGTGCCAGCAGCGCGTCCAGGGTGGACGAGCAGTACGTC. As protein: CASSASRVDEQYV. This chain uses TRBV11-2 with TRBJ2-7; possible D gene TRBD1, 5 bases. The ends were cut back, 5 bases at V and 5 bases at J, with 13 bases in the middle. The CDR3 extends over 13 amino acids. Germline V gives CDR1 SGHAT, CDR2 FQNNGV.

This chain uses TRBV30 with TRBJ1-1; D call uncertain. Deletions cut 1 base from V and 1 base from J, with 7 bases between. The CDR3 runs to 13 residues. CDR1 is GTSNPN, CDR2 SVGIG, per germline (reference sequence). The chain's CDR3 is CAWSEDGNTEAFF. The CDR3 bases are TGTGCCTGGAGTGAGGACGGGAACACTGAAGCTTTCTTT.

This clonotype was detected many times. The V call is TRBV18, the J call TRBJ1-1; no firm D call. V lost 6 bases and J lost 0, with 11 bases in between. There are 14 residues in the CDR3. CDR1 is KGHSH and CDR2 is LQKENI in the germline V gene. This CDR3 is CASSPPYMNTEAFF. The CDR3, as DNA: TGTGCCAGCTCCCCCCCATACATGAACACTGAAGCTTTCTTT.

V is TRBV5-4 and J is TRBJ1-1; D is ambiguous. CDR1 and CDR2 (germline): SGHNT, YYREEE (reference sequence). The CDR3 runs 13 residues. Trimming left V 3 bases short and J 2 bases short, with 8 bases between. The CDR3 here is CASSWGKNTEAFF. CDR3 bases: TGTGCCAGCAGCTGGGGAAAAAACACTGAAGCTTTCTTT.

The chain uses TRBV5-1 and TRBJ1-5; D is undetermined. Germline V gene data show CDR1 as SGHRS and CDR2 as YFSETQ. Trimming took off 0 bases at V and 7 bases at J, with 8 bases between the two ends. The CDR3 contains 13 residues. The CDR3 DNA is TGCGCCAGCAGCTTGGCCTTTGAGCAGCCCCAGCATTTT. It translates to CASSLAFEQPQHF.

The sample holds a few counts of this clonotype. V is TRBV6-5 and J is TRBJ1-5; the D gene is possibly TRBD1 (6 bases). Germline CDR1 MNHEY, CDR2 SVGAGI. The V end was cut by 4 bases, the J end by 6 bases, with 10 bases between. There are 13 residues in the CDR3. The chain's CDR3 is CASSWGQSQPQHF. CDR3 nucleotides: TGTGCCAGCAGTTGGGGGCAGAGTCAGCCCCAGCATTTT.

This clonotype occurred a few times. CDR3 sequence: CASSLGLVGPATEAFF. In nucleotides, the CDR3 is TGTGCCAGCAGCTTAGGTCTCGTGGGCCCGGCGACTGAAGCTTTCTTT. The chain carries TRBV11-3 and TRBJ1-1, with D hard to call. V lost 1 base, J lost 5 bases, and 17 bases lay in between. Per the germline V gene, CDR1 is SGHNT and CDR2 is YENEEA. CDR3 length equals 16 residues.

The chain combines TRBV5-4 with TRBJ1-3; D remains ambiguous. Germline V gives CDR1 SGHNT, CDR2 YYREEE (reference sequence). The CDR3 has 15 residues. V was shortened by 4 bases and J by 3 bases, with 14 bases between the two germline ends. In DNA, the CDR3 is TGTGCCAGCAGCAAGGGTGGTGCCGGTGGAAACACCATATATTTT. Translating it yields CASSKGGAGGNTIYF.

This chain connects TRBV27 to TRBJ1-6; D remains ambiguous. Trimming removed 6 bases from V and 7 bases from J, with 16 bases in between. This CDR3 has 15 residues. Germline V gene data show CDR1 as MNHEY and CDR2 as SMNVEV (reference sequence). CDR3 sequence: CASRRPEGRNSPLHF. CDR3 in DNA: TGTGCCAGCAGGCGCCCAGAGGGTAGGAATTCACCCCTCCACTTT.

This chain uses TRBV20-1 with TRBJ2-3, with a weak D call TRBD2 (6 bases). CDR1 is DFQATT and CDR2 is SNEGSKA in the germline V gene (reference sequence). The CDR3 runs to 12 residues. V was clipped by 5 bases and J by 6 bases, with 12 bases between them. CDR3 region: CSASEGLDTQYF. The CDR3 DNA follows: TGCAGTGCTTCGGAGGGCCTCGATACGCAGTATTTT.

The table lists this clonotype with a few counts. The chain recombines TRBV19 with TRBJ2-1; 8 bases align to TRBD2. The CDR3 is 15 residues long. V shed 7 bases and J 2 bases; nucleotides not matched to a gene: 7. Germline CDR1 and CDR2: LNHDA and SQIVND (reference sequence). The CDR3 region has the DNA TGTGCCAGTACCCGCGGTAGCGGGACCTACAATGAGCAGTTCTTC. Protein sequence: CASTRGSGTYNEQFF.

This chain joins TRBV29-1 and TRBJ2-7, with TRBD2 matching 8 bases. Losses at the gene ends were 6 bases for V and 0 bases for J; bases not matched to a gene: 4. From germline, CDR1 is SQVTM and CDR2 ANQGSEA. This CDR3 has 13 residues. CDR3 residues: CSVVSGNSYEQYF. DNA for the CDR3: TGCAGCGTGGTTAGCGGGAACTCCTACGAGCAGTACTTC.

This clonotype was seen once. The rearrangement joins TRBV11-3 to TRBJ2-7; D uncertain. Between the trimmed V and J ends, which lost 0 bases and 5 bases, there was a span of 17 bases. The germline CDR1 and CDR2 sequences are SGHNT and YENEEA. The CDR3 consists of 16 residues. The CDR3 sequence is CASSLEGAAPRNEQYV. For the CDR3, the DNA is TGTGCCAGCAGCTTAGAGGGCGCGGCCCCACGGAACGAGCAGTACGTC.

This clonotype was counted ten times or more. This chain joins TRBV11-2 and TRBJ2-1, with TRBD2 identical over 12 bases. The V gene's germline CDR1 is SGHAT and CDR2 FQNNGV. V dropped 1 base and J dropped 9; count of bases not matched to a gene: 10. The CDR3 consists of 17 residues. CDR3 sequence: CASSLGTRLAGEGEQFF. The DNA of the CDR3 is TGTGCCAGCAGCTTAGGGACTCGACTAGCGGGAGAGGGTGAGCAGTTCTTC. The full variable domain, in which reference TRBV11-2 and TRBJ2-1 provide the parts outside the CDR3, is EAGVAQSPRYKIIEKRQSVAFWCNPISGHATLYWYQQILGQGPKLLIQFQNNGVVDDSQLPKDRFSAERLKGVDSTLKIQPAKLEDSAVYLCASSLGTRLAGEGEQFFGPGTRLTVL.

The table lists this clonotype with many counts. The gene calls are TRBV7-2 and TRBJ2-7, with D unresolved. Trimming stripped 3 bases from V and 6 bases from J, with 12 bases between. The CDR3 has 13 residues. Germline V CDR1 and CDR2: SGHTA, FQGNSA. The CDR3 reads CASSFGTTSEQYF. The CDR3 DNA reads as TGTGCCAGCAGCTTCGGAACAACCTCCGAGCAGTACTTC.

Ten or more counts support this clonotype. The rearrangement uses TRBV7-9 and TRBJ1-1; TRBD1 agrees at 7 bases. The length of the CDR3 is 14 residues. Per the germline V gene, CDR1 is SEHNR and CDR2 is FQNEAQ (reference sequence). The trim removed 5 bases at V and 6 bases at J, leaving 9 bases unmatched. The CDR3 spells CASSPRQGPAEAFF. The CDR3 bases are TGTGCCAGCAGCCCCAGACAGGGACCGGCTGAAGCTTTCTTT.

V is TRBV6-5 and J is TRBJ1-5; 9 bases are shared with TRBD1. V lost 8 bases and J lost 6; bases outside the gene matches: 8. CDR3 length: 14 residues. Germline V gene data show CDR1 as MNHEY and CDR2 as SVGAGI. As DNA, the CDR3 is TGTGCCAGCCGACTGACAGGGGGTGTTCAGCCCCAGCATTTT. This translates into CASRLTGGVQPQHF.

This clonotype occurred many times. For the CDR3, the DNA is TGTGCCAGTAGTTTCGCAGGGGTCAGGAGGGAGACCCAGTACTTC. Translating it yields CASSFAGVRRETQYF. V usage is TRBV19 and J usage is TRBJ2-5, with D maybe TRBD1 (6 bases). Germline CDR1 reads LNHDA; CDR2 reads SQIVND (reference sequence). V lost 5 bases to trimming and J lost 5 bases, with 18 bases between them. The CDR3 loop spans 15 amino acids.

The V and J genes are TRBV12-3 or TRBV12-4 and TRBJ1-2; tentative D call: TRBD1 (5 bases). V was trimmed by 2 bases and J by 8 bases, leaving 12 bases between them. The CDR3 has 13 residues. The CDR3 coding sequence is TGTGCCAGCAGTTTACTGGGGACTCAAGGCTACACCTTC. This translates into CASSLLGTQGYTF.

The rearrangement uses TRBV7-2 and TRBJ1-5; perhaps TRBD1 as D (5 bases). The CDR3 runs 14 residues. V was cut by 5 bases and J by 3 bases, with 11 bases left in between. Per germline, CDR1 SGHTA and CDR2 FQGNSA. In DNA, the CDR3 is TGTGCCAGCAGCCCGGGACGGGTCAATCAGCCCCAGCATTTT. Protein: CASSPGRVNQPQHF.

To note about this clonotype: An end of the junction does not agree with germline; a read error may underlie this. V usage is TRBV7-7 and J usage is TRBJ2-2; 8 nucleotides line up with TRBD2. The CDR3 loop spans 15 amino acids. The V gene's germline CDR1 is SSHAT and CDR2 FNYEAQ (reference sequence). The chain's CDR3 is CASSPRRGGTGELFF. The DNA for the CDR3 is TGTGCTAGCAGCCCAAGACGGGGGGGCACCGGGGAGCTGTTTTTT.